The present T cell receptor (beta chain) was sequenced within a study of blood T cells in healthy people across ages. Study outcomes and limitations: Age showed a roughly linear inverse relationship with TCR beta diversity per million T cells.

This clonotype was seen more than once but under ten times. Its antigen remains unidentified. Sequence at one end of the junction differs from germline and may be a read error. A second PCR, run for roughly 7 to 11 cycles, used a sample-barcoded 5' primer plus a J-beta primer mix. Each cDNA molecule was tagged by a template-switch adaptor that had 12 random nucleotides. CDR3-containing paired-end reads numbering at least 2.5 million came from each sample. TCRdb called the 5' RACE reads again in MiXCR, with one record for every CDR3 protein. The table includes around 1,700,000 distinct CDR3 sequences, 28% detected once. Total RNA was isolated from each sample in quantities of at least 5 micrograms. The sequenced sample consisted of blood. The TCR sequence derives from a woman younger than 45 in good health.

For the CDR3, the DNA is TGCATCGTTGAAGATCCCGCTGCACCTCAAGGCACCCTCCACTTT. This codes for CIVEDPAAPQGTLHF. V gene TRBV29-1 combines with J gene TRBJ1-6, with D hard to call. CDR1 and CDR2 from the germline V gene are SQVTM and ANQGSEA. The CDR3 covers 15 residues.